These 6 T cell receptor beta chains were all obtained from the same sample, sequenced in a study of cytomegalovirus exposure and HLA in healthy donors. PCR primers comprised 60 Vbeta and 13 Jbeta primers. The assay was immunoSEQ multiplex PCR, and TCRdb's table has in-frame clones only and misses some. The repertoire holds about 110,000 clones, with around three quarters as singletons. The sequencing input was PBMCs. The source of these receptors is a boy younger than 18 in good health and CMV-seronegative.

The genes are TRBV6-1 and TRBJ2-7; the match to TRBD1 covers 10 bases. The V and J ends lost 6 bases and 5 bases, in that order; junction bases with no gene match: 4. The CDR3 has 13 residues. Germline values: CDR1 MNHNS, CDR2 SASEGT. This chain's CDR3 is CASRGGQGNEQYF. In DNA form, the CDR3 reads TGTGCCAGCAGGGGGGGACAGGGGAACGAGCAGTACTTC.

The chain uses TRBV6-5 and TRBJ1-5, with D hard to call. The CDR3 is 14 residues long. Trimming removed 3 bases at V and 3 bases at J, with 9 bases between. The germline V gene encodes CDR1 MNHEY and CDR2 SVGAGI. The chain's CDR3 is CASSYGQYNQPQHF. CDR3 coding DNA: TGTGCCAGCAGTTATGGGCAGTACAATCAGCCCCAGCATTTT.

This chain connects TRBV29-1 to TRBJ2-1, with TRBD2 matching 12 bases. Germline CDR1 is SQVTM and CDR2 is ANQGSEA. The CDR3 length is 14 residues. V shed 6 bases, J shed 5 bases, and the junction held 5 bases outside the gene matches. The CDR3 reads CSVTRLAGDNEQFF. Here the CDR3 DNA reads TGCAGCGTAACTAGACTAGCGGGGGACAATGAGCAGTTCTTC.

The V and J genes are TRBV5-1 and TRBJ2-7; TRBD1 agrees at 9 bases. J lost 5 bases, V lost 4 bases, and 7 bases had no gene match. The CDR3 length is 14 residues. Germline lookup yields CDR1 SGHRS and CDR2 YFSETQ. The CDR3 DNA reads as TGCGCCAGCAGCGTAGGGACAGGGCGAAACGAGCAGTACTTC. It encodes CASSVGTGRNEQYF.

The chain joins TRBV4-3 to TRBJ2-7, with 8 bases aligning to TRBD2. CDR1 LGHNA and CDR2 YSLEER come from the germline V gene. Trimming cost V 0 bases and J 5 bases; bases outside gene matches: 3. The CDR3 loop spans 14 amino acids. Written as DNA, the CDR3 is TGCGCCAGCAGCCAAGAACGGGGGGGCCACGAGCAGTACTTC. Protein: CASSQERGGHEQYF.

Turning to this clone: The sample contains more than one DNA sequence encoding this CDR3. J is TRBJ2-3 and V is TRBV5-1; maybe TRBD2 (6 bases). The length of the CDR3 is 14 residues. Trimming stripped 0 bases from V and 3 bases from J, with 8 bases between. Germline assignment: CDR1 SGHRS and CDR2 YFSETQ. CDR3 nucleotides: TGCGCCAGCAGCTTGGTGGCGGGAACAGATACGCAGTATTTT. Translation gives CASSLVAGTDTQYF.